What follows are 18 T cell receptor beta chains derived from one specimen sequenced in a study of T cell repertoires in cytomegalovirus infection. TCRdb fed the reads into MiXCR, producing one record per CDR3 protein. The sample holds hundreds of thousands of distinct CDR3 sequences, roughly a third seen once. These receptors' antigens are unknown. The sample here was cultured PBMCs, taken from culture after CMV antigen stimulation. These receptors all stem from a human donor in good health (CMV status not recorded). Some clones in this sample may be carry-over from other donors' samples.

The chain joins TRBV10-3 to TRBJ2-3; D is unclear. Trimming took off 1 base at V and 5 bases at J, with 7 bases between the two ends. The CDR3 is made up of 13 amino acids. In germline, CDR1 is ENHRY, CDR2 SYGVKD. For the CDR3, the DNA is TGTGCCATCAGTGAGTTAGAAGGAGATACGCAGTATTTT. Protein product: CAISELEGDTQYF.

This clonotype was seen only a few times. V and J are TRBV20-1 and TRBJ2-5; weak D call: TRBD1 (6 bases). The CDR3 has 14 residues. The V gene lost 0 bases and the J gene lost 1 base, with 9 bases spanning the gap. Germline-derived CDR1 and CDR2 are DFQATT and SNEGSKA (reference sequence). The CDR3 sequence is CSARDVGAQETQYF. CDR3 coding DNA: TGCAGTGCTAGAGATGTGGGGGCCCAAGAGACCCAGTACTTC.

This clonotype showed up just a few times. The CDR3 is CASSFSIYGGLAGLDNEQFF. CDR3 coding DNA: TGTGCCAGCAGCTTCTCGATTTATGGAGGACTAGCGGGTCTCGACAATGAGCAGTTCTTC. The chain is built from TRBV7-6 and TRBJ2-1, with 11 bases lining up with TRBD2. The CDR3 length is 20 residues. J gave up 5 bases and V 3 bases, and 18 bases lay outside the gene matches. Germline V gene sequence: CDR1 SGHVS, CDR2 FNYEAQ.

V is TRBV13 and J is TRBJ2-3; D call uncertain. Germline assignment: CDR1 PRHDT and CDR2 FYEKMQ (reference sequence). The V end lost 3 bases, the J end lost 2 bases, and 9 bases lay between the germline ends. The CDR3 is 14 amino acids. CDR3 DNA sequence: TGTGCCAGCAGCTTCGGCAGAAACACAGATACGCAGTATTTT. It specifies CASSFGRNTDTQYF.

Details on this clonotype: This may come from a read error, since a much larger clone is one base off. Since the CDR3 does not end with the conserved phenylalanine or tryptophan, this likely comes from a read error. This sequence joins TRBV7-2 and TRBJ1-4; 7 bases map to TRBD1. V lost 5 bases, J lost 7 bases, and 7 bases stayed unmatched. This CDR3 is built from 14 residues. Germline CDR1 reads SGHTA; CDR2 reads FQGNSA. The CDR3 DNA sequence: TGTGCCAGCAGCCTAACAGGGGTCGGTGAAAAACTGTTTTTG. This codes for CASSLTGVGEKLFL.

This rearrangement joins TRBV20-1 to TRBJ1-2; D is unresolved. V lost 5 bases, J lost 5 bases, and 12 bases lay in between. CDR1 is DFQATT, CDR2 SNEGSKA, per germline (reference sequence). The CDR3 spans 12 residues. In DNA, the CDR3 is TGCAGTGCTGGTCGGTTGGCTTATGGCTACACCTTC. Amino acids: CSAGRLAYGYTF.

In this sample, this clonotype turned up a few times. V usage is TRBV20-1 and J usage is TRBJ1-3; the D is unclear. This CDR3 has 14 amino acids. Germline V gene lookup returns CDR1 DFQATT and CDR2 SNEGSKA (reference sequence). The V end lost 3 bases, the J end lost 1 base, and 10 bases lay between the germline ends. The CDR3, as DNA: TGCAGTGCTAGTCGGTCAGCATCTGGAAACACCATATATTTT. Amino acids: CSASRSASGNTIYF.

V and J are TRBV6-2 or TRBV6-3 and TRBJ2-1; the D gene is possibly TRBD2 (6 bases). The CDR3 spans 13 residues. V was cut by 4 bases and J by 8 bases, with 12 bases left in between. Germline V gives CDR1 MNHEY, CDR2 SVGEGT. The CDR3 region is CASSLIWGDEQFF. The CDR3 DNA reads as TGTGCCAGCAGTTTAATCTGGGGGGATGAGCAGTTCTTC.

This chain uses TRBV11-3 with TRBJ2-3, with D perhaps TRBD1 (5 bases). Trimming took 5 bases from V and 8 from J, leaving 17 bases between them. Germline CDR1 is SGHNT and CDR2 is YENEEA. This CDR3 spans 14 amino acids. The CDR3: CASSPTPNQGTQYF. For the CDR3, the DNA is TGTGCCAGCAGCCCGACTCCGAACCAGGGTACGCAGTATTTT.

V and J are TRBV5-6 and TRBJ2-3; D tentatively reads TRBD1 or TRBD2 (6 bases each). V lost 1 base and J 9 bases, leaving 27 bases between the germline ends. The germline CDR1 and CDR2 sequences are SGHDT and YYEEEE. CDR3 size: 18 residues. This CDR3 is CASSLPDLPGRRGGTQYF. The CDR3 DNA is TGTGCCAGCAGCTTGCCCGACCTCCCCGGGCGCCGAGGGGGGACGCAGTATTTT.

This rearrangement joins TRBV12-5 to TRBJ2-7; D is unresolved. The CDR3 runs 16 residues. Per the germline V gene, CDR1 is LGHNT and CDR2 is FRNRAP. V was cut by 0 bases and J by 3 bases, with 15 bases left in between. The CDR3 DNA reads as TGTGCTAGTGGTTTGGTCCTCGGAGCCCGTCTCTACGAGCAGTACTTC. As protein: CASGLVLGARLYEQYF.

A single count supports this clonotype. The rearrangement uses TRBV12-3 or TRBV12-4 and TRBJ2-7, with D uncertain. Trimming stripped 3 bases from V and 2 bases from J, with 8 bases between. The length of the CDR3 is 13 residues. DNA for the CDR3: TGTGCCAGCAGTTTGGAACAGCCCTACGAGCAGTACTTC. Residues: CASSLEQPYEQYF.

This clonotype has a count of ten or more. The chain couples TRBV7-2 to TRBJ2-1, with 8 bases aligning to TRBD2. CDR1 is SGHTA, CDR2 FQGNSA, per germline. The CDR3 runs to 16 residues. Losses at the gene ends were 5 bases for V and 4 bases for J; bases not matched to a gene: 10. The CDR3 region is CASSLLSGSGYNEQFF. CDR3 bases: TGTGCCAGCAGCCTACTCAGCGGGAGTGGTTACAATGAGCAGTTCTTC.

This clonotype was counted at least ten times. The CDR3 DNA is TGTGCCAGCAGTTACTCAGGGGGTAGGTACGAGCAGTACTTC. Protein sequence: CASSYSGGRYEQYF. The genes are TRBV6-5 and TRBJ2-7; tentative D call: TRBD1 (6 bases). The CDR3 consists of 14 residues. The V and J ends lost 0 bases and 4 bases respectively, with 10 bases between them. In germline, CDR1 is MNHEY, CDR2 SVGAGI.

This clonotype was counted many times. This rearrangement joins TRBV7-2 to TRBJ2-3; D uncertain. The CDR3 has 14 amino acids. Trimming left V 1 base short and J 0 bases short, with 5 bases between. CDR1 is SGHTA and CDR2 is FQGNSA in the germline V gene. The CDR3 region is CASSLDGSTDTQYF. The CDR3 DNA reads as TGTGCCAGCAGCTTAGATGGCAGCACAGATACGCAGTATTTT.

This clonotype was detected a few times. The V gene is TRBV7-8, the J gene TRBJ1-2; 8 bases agree with TRBD1. V shed 3 bases and J 3 bases; nucleotides not matched to a gene: 15. CDR1 and CDR2 (germline): SGHVS, FQNEAQ. The CDR3 spans 18 residues. The CDR3 spells CASSLGSGTGRKDYGYTF. CDR3 coding DNA: TGTGCCAGCAGCTTGGGTTCCGGGACAGGCAGAAAGGACTATGGCTACACCTTC.

The rearrangement uses TRBV20-1 and TRBJ2-3; no firm D call. This CDR3 comprises 14 residues. CDR1 is DFQATT and CDR2 is SNEGSKA in the germline V gene (reference sequence). V lost 6 bases and J 4 bases, leaving 17 bases between the germline ends. The DNA for the CDR3 is TGCAGTGCAGCCGGGTCTTACGTTTCAGATACGCAGTATTTT. This sequence encodes CSAAGSYVSDTQYF.

The gene calls are TRBV2 and TRBJ2-5, with D perhaps matching TRBD1 (5 bases). The CDR3 runs to 12 residues. Germline-derived CDR1 and CDR2 are SNHLY and FYNNEI. The ends were cut back, 8 bases at V and 5 bases at J, with 12 bases in the middle. CDR3 coding DNA: TGTGCCAGCGGAACACAGGAGGAGACCCAGTACTTC. Translation: CASGTQEETQYF.